This T cell receptor (beta chain) comes out of a study of blood T cell repertoires in COVID-19. Whole-study context: The cDNA or gDNA used as material had been derived from T cells, B-cell-depleted T cells, or PBMCs.

Trimming removed 1 base from V and 9 bases from J, with 10 bases in between. Germline lookup yields CDR1 GTSNPN and CDR2 SVGIG (reference sequence). This CDR3 has 13 amino acids. Each recovered donor of Cohort 3 presented with two negative PCRs, clearance, or symptom resolution. Assay: immunoSEQ multiplex PCR; the TCRdb copy retains only in-frame clones and omits some. Of about 140,000 clones listed, 80% to 90% are singletons. Sample: PBMCs or T cells enriched from blood (not recorded which). The gene calls are TRBV30 and TRBJ1-6; a possible D gene is TRBD1 (6 bases). The origin of this receptor is a man in his fifties who had recovered from COVID-19. The CDR3 DNA reads TGTGCCTGGAGTGGGACAGTGGCTTCACCCCTCCACTTT. Amino acid sequence: CAWSGTVASPLHF.